Following are 10 T cell receptor beta chains from one sample sequenced in a study of identical twins. TCRdb called the 5' RACE reads again in MiXCR, with one record for every CDR3 protein. The sample lists approximately 890,000 distinct CDR3 sequences, roughly 12% seen once, with around 1.6% in the top ten. These data were also reused for a study on yellow fever vaccine responses in identical twins.

Sequenced: PBMCs. All receptors come from a woman between 18 and 29 years old in good health.

This clonotype was found many times. This chain connects TRBV4-1 to TRBJ2-7; TRBD2 matches at 8 bases. Germline V lookup: CDR1 MGHRA, CDR2 YSYEKL. Losses at the gene ends were 0 bases for V and 6 bases for J; bases not matched to a gene: 13. CDR3 size: 17 residues. CDR3 DNA sequence: TGCGCCAGCAGCCAAGACGCCTACTTAAGCGGGAGTGCCGAGCAGTACTTC. It is translated as CASSQDAYLSGSAEQYF.

This clonotype appeared many times. The chain combines TRBV11-2 with TRBJ2-7; D is unclear. The CDR3 is made up of 12 amino acids. V gave up 0 bases and J gave up 2 bases, with 2 bases separating them. The germline V gene encodes CDR1 SGHAT and CDR2 FQNNGV. The CDR3, as DNA: TGTGCCAGCAGCTTAGATACCTACGAGCAGTACTTC. Protein sequence: CASSLDTYEQYF.

DNA of the CDR3: TGTGCCAGCGGAAAGACTAGCGGCAGCACAGATACGCAGTATTTT. It encodes CASGKTSGSTDTQYF. V and J are TRBV7-6 and TRBJ2-3; 9 bases match TRBD2. The CDR3 extends over 15 amino acids. Germline V gene data show CDR1 as SGHVS and CDR2 as FNYEAQ. Trimming at V came to 8 bases and at J to 0 bases, leaving 6 bases not matched to a gene.

This clonotype was seen only a few times. The V gene is TRBV5-1, the J gene TRBJ2-5; weak D call: TRBD2 (7 bases). The CDR3 has 12 residues. V dropped 9 bases and J dropped 5 bases, with 14 bases sitting between them. The germline gives CDR1 SGHRS, CDR2 YFSETQ. Here the CDR3 DNA reads TGCGCCACCTCGGAGGGGGGGGAGACCCAGTACTTC. Translating it yields CATSEGGETQYF.

This chain uses TRBV18 with TRBJ2-2, with 10 positions matching TRBD2. The V and J ends lost 4 bases and 5 bases, in that order; junction bases with no gene match: 4. Looked up from germline, CDR1 is KGHSH and CDR2 is LQKENI. CDR3 length: 15 residues. This chain's CDR3 is CASSHGTSETGELFF. The CDR3 DNA follows: TGTGCCAGCTCACACGGGACTAGCGAGACCGGGGAGCTGTTTTTT.

This clonotype appeared a few times. The CDR3, as DNA: TGTGCCACCAGTGATTTGCGGGCGGATACGCAGTATTTT. Encoded protein: CATSDLRADTQYF. This rearrangement joins TRBV24-1 to TRBJ2-3, with unresolved D. This CDR3 region has 13 residues. Germline CDR1 reads KGHDR; CDR2 reads SFDVKD. Trimming removed 0 bases at V and 6 bases at J, with 6 bases between.

This clonotype was seen only a few times. The rearrangement uses TRBV12-1 and TRBJ2-7; the D call in the table, TRBD2, was not verified against the DNA. TRBV12-1 is deemed a pseudogene. The CDR3 covers 15 residues. The CDR3 bases are TGTGCCAGCAGCTTTGTTGTTCGGGTAGGGTACGAGCAGTACGTC. Translating it yields CASSFVVRVGYEQYV.

This clonotype was counted at least ten times. The chain couples TRBV20-1 to TRBJ2-7; 7 bases align to TRBD1. The CDR3 contains 12 residues. From germline, CDR1 is DFQATT and CDR2 SNEGSKA (reference sequence). The V gene end was trimmed by 8 bases and the J gene end by 4 bases; junction bases not matched to a gene: 8. CDR3 loop: CSPKGQLYEQYV. CDR3 DNA: TGCAGTCCCAAGGGACAGTTGTACGAGCAGTACGTC.

This chain uses TRBV19 with TRBJ2-7; D possibly matches TRBD1 or TRBD2 (5 bases each). CDR1 LNHDA and CDR2 SQIVND come from the germline V gene (reference sequence). V lost 3 bases to trimming and J lost 3 bases, with 9 bases between them. This CDR3 region has 13 residues. As DNA, the CDR3 is TGTGCCAGTAGTATCGGGACGAACTACGAGCAGTACGTC. It specifies CASSIGTNYEQYV.

The chain links TRBV29-1 to TRBJ2-1, with 9 bases matching TRBD1. Germline CDR1 reads SQVTM; CDR2 reads ANQGSEA. V was clipped by 7 bases and J by 7 bases; unmatched bases: 14. CDR3 length: 15 amino acids. The CDR3 region is CSASKTGGTGNEQFF. As DNA, the CDR3 is TGCAGCGCCTCCAAAACAGGGGGCACTGGGAATGAGCAGTTCTTC.